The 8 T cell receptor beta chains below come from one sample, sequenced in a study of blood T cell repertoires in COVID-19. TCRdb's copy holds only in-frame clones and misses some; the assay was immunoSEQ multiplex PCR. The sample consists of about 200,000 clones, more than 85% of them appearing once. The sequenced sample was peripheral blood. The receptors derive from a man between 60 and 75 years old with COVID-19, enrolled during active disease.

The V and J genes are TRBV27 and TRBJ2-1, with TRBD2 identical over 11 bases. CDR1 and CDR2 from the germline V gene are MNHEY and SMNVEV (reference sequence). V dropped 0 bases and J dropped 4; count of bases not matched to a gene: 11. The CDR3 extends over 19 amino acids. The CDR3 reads CASSLSPTSGGGRYNEQFF. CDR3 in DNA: TGTGCCAGCAGTTTATCCCCTACTAGCGGGGGAGGAAGGTACAATGAGCAGTTCTTC.

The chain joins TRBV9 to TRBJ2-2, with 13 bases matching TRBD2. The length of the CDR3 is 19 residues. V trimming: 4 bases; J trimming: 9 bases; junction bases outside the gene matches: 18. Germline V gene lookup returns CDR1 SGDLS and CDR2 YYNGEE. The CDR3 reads CASSPSGLAGAIGGRELFF. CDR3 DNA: TGTGCCAGCAGCCCAAGTGGACTAGCGGGAGCCATCGGGGGGAGGGAGCTGTTTTTT.

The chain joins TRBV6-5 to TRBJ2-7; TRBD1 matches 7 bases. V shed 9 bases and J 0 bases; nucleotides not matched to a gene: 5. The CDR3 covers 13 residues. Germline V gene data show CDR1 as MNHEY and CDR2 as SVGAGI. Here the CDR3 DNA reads TGTGCCAGTACCACAGGGGCCTCCTACGAGCAGTACTTC. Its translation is CASTTGASYEQYF.

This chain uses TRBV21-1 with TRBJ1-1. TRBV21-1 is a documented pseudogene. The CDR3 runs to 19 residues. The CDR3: CASSKVSGGAEVGNTEAFF. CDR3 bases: TGTGCCAGCAGCAAAGTGTCGGGGGGGGCTGAGGTCGGGAACACTGAAGCTTTCTTT.

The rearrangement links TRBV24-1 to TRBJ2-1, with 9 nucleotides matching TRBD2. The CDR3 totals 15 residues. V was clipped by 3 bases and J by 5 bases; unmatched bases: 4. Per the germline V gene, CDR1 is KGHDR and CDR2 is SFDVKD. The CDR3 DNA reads TGTGCCACCAGTGATGCGGGGGGGGGCCACAATGAGCAGTTCTTC. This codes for CATSDAGGGHNEQFF.

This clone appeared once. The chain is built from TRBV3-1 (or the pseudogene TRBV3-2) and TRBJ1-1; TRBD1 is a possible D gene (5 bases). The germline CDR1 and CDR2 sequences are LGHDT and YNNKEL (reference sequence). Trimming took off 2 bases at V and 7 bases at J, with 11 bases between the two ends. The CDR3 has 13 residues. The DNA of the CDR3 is TGTGCCAGCAGCCAAAGGGGTAGGGATGAAGCTTTCTTT. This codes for CASSQRGRDEAFF.

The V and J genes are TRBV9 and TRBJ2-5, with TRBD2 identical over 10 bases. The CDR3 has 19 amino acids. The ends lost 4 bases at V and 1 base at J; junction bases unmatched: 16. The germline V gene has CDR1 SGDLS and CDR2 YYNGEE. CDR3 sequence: CASSFSGYGASGGQETQYF. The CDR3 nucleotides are TGTGCCAGCAGCTTTTCGGGGTATGGGGCTAGCGGGGGCCAAGAGACCCAGTACTTC.

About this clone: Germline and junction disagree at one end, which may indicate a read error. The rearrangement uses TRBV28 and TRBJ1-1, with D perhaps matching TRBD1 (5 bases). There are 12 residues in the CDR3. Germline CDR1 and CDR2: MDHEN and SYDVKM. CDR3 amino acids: CASSFQGTQAFF. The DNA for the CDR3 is TGTGCCAGCAGTTTTCAGGGCACTCAAGCTTTCTTT.